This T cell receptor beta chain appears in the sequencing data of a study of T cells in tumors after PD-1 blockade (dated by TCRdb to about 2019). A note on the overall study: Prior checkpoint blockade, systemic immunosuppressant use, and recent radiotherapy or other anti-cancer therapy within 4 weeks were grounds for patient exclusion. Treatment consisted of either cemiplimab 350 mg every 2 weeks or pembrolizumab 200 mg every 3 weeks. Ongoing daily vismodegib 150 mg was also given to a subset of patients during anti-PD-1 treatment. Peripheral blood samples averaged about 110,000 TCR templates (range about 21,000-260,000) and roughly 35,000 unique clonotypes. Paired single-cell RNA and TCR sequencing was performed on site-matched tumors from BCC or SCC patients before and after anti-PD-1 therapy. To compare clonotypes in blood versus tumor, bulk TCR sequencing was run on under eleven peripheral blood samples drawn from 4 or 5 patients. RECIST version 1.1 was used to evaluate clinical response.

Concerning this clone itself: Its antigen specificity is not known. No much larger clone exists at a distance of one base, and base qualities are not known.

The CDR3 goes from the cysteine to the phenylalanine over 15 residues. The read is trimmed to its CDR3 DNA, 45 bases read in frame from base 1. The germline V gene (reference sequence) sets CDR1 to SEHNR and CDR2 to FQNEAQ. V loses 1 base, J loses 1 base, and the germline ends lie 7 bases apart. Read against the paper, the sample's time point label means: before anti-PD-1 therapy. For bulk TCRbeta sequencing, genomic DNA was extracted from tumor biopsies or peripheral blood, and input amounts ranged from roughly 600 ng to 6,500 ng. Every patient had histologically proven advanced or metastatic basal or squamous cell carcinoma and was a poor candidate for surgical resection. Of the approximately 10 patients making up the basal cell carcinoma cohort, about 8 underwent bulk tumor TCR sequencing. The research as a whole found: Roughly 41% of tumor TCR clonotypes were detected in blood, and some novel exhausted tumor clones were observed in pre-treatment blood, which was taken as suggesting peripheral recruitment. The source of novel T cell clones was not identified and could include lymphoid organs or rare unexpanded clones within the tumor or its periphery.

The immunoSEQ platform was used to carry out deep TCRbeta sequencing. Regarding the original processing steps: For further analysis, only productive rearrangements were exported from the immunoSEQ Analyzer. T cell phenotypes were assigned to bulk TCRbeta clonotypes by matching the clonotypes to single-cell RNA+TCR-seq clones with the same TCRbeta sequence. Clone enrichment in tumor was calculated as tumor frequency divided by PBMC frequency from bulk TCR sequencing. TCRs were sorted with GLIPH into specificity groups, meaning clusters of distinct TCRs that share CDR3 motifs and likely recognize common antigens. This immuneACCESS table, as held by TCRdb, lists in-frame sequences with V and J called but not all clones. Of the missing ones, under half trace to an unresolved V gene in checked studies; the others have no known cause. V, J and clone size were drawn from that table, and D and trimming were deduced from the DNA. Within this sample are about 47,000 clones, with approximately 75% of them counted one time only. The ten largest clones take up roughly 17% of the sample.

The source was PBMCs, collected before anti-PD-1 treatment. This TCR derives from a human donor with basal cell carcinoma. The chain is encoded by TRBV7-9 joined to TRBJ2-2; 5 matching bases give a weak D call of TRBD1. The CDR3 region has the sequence CASSLDRKNTGELFF. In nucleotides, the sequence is TGTGCCAGCAGCTTAGACAGGAAGAACACCGGGGAGCTGTTTTTT.